This T cell receptor beta chain was profiled in a study of blood T cell repertoires in COVID-19. The wider study: Samples representing acute and convalescent COVID-19 were sourced from the United States, Italy and Spain. Nucleic acid was either cDNA or gDNA, and it came from T cells, B-cell-depleted T cells, or PBMCs.

The V and J ends lost 5 bases and 7 bases respectively, with 12 bases between them. The CDR3 is 13 amino acids. In the authors' methods: Estimated nucleated cell counts came from reference gene primer amplification. This table comes from immunoSEQ multiplex PCR, and its TCRdb copy is limited to in-frame clones, with some not included. V and J calls and clone size follow that table, whereas D and trimming were derived from the DNA. This repertoire shows roughly 50,000 clones, 87% found once; its top ten account for roughly 15%. This receptor was identified in a human donor with active COVID-19. The donor label of this sample is uncertain. The chain employs TRBV12-3 or TRBV12-4 and TRBJ1-5; maybe TRBD1 (5 bases). Sequenced material: peripheral blood. The CDR3 spells CASSTGVKQPQHF. CDR3 in DNA: TGTGCCAGCAGTACGGGGGTTAAGCAGCCCCAGCATTTT.